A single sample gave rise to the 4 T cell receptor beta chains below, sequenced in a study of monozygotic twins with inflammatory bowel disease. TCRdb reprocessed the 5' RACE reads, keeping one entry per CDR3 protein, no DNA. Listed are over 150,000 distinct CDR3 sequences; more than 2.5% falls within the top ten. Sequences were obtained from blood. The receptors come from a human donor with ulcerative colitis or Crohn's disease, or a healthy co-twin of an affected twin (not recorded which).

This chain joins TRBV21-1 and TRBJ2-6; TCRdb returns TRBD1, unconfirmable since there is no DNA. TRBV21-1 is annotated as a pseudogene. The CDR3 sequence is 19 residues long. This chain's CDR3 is CASSFRGGGTSSGANVLTF.

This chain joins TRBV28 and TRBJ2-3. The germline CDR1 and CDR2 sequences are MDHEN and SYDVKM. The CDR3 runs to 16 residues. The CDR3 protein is CASSYQTSQHDDTQYF.

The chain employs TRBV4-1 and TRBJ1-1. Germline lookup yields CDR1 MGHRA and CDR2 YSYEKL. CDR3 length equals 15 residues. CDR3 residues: CASSQVPHMNTEAFF.

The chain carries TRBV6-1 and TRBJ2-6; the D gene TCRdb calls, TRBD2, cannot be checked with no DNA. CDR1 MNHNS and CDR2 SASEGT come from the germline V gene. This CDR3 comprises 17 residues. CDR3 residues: CASTRTPEGSGANVLTF.